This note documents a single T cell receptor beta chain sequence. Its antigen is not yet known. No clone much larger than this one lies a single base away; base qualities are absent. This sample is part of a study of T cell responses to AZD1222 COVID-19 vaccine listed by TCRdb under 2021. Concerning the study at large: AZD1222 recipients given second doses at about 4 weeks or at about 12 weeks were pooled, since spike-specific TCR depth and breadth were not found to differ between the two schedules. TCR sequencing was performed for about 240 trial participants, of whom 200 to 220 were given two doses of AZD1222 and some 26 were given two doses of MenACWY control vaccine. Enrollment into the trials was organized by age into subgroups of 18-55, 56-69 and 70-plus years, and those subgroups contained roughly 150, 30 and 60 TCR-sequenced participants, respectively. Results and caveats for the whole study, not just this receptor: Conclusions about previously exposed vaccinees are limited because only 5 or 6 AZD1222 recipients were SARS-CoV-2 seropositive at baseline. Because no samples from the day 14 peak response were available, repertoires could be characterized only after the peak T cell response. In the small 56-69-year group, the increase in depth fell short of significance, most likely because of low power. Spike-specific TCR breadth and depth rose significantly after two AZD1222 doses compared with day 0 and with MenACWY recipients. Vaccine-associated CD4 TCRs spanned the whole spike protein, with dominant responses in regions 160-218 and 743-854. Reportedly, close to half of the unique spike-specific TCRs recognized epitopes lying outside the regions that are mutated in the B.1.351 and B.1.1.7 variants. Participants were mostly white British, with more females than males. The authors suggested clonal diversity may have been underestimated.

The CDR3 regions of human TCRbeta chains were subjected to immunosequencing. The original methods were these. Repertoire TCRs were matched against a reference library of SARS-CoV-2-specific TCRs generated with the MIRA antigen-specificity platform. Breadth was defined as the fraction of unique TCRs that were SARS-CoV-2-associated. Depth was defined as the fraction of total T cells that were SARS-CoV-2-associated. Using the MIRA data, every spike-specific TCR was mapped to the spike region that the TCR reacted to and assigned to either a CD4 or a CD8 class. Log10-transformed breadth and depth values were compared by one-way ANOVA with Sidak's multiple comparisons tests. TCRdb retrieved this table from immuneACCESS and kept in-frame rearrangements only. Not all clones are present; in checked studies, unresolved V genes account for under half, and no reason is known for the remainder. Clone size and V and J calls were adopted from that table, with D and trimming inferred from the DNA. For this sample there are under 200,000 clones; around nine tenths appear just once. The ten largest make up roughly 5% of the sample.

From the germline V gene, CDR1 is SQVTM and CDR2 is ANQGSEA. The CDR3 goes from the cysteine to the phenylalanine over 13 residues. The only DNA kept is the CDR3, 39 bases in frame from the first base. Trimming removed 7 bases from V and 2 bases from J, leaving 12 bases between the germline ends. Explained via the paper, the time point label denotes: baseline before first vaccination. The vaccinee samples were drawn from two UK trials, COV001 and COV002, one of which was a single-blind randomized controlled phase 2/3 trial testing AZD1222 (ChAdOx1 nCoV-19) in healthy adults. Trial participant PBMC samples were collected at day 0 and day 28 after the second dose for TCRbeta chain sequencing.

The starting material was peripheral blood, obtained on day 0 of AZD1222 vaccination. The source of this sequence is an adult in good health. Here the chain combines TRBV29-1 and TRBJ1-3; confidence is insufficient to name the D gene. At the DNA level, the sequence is TGCAGCGCCGGACCCTCGGCTGGAAACACCATATATTTT. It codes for CSAGPSAGNTIYF.